One sample yielded the 4 T cell receptor beta chains listed below, sequenced in a study of OX40 agonist ivuxolimab in advanced cancers. Some clones are missing from TCRdb's copy, which holds only in-frame ones; the method was immunoSEQ multiplex PCR. The sample carries around 46,000 clones, 82% recorded once. The sample was CD4+ or CD8+ T cells sorted from blood, taken in a trial of the OX40 agonist ivuxolimab. All receptors come from an adult with an advanced solid tumor such as melanoma, head and neck, liver or kidney cancer.

CDR3 protein: CASSLPGLSSTDTQYF. The DNA for the CDR3 is TGTGCCAGCAGCCTCCCCGGGCTATCTAGCACAGATACGCAGTATTTT. This chain uses TRBV28 with TRBJ2-3; D gene unclear. In germline, CDR1 is MDHEN, CDR2 SYDVKM. V lost 6 bases to trimming and J lost 0 bases, with 16 bases between them. The length of the CDR3 is 16 residues.

This chain links TRBV2 with TRBJ2-2; 8 bases agree with TRBD2. Germline-derived CDR1 and CDR2 are SNHLY and FYNNEI. The CDR3 length is 13 residues. The trim removed 6 bases at V and 7 bases at J, leaving 4 bases unmatched. CDR3 sequence: CASRRGAIGELFF. The CDR3, as DNA: TGTGCCAGCAGGCGGGGGGCTATCGGGGAGCTGTTTTTT.

This clone was recorded only once. The gene calls are TRBV19 and TRBJ1-5; possible D gene TRBD1, 6 bases. Germline values: CDR1 LNHDA, CDR2 SQIVND (reference sequence). With 5 bases removed from V and 4 bases from J, the gap between germline ends came to 18 bases. The CDR3 contains 16 residues. The CDR3, as DNA: TGTGCCAGTAGTCCGCAGGGACACCTACCGAATCAGCCCCAGCATTTT. It is translated as CASSPQGHLPNQPQHF.

The chain employs TRBV5-1 and TRBJ2-7; TRBD2 agrees at 13 bases. The germline gives CDR1 SGHRS, CDR2 YFSETQ. This CDR3 contains 17 residues. Trimming at V came to 4 bases and at J to 0 bases, leaving 7 bases not matched to a gene. The DNA of the CDR3 is TGCGCCAGCAGCGCACAGACTAGCGGGGGGAGCTCCTACGAGCAGTACTTC. Amino acid sequence: CASSAQTSGGSSYEQYF.